Detailed here is one T cell receptor beta chain. This specimen comes from a study of T cell changes during pregnancy in multiple sclerosis. Method: immunoSEQ multiplex PCR; TCRdb's copy keeps in-frame clones and lacks some. In the table there are fewer than 55,000 clones, around 90% of which are singletons. Germline CDR1 is MNHEY and CDR2 is SVGAGI. J gave up 3 bases and V 7 bases, and 0 bases lay outside the gene matches. The CDR3 is 11 amino acids. The clonotype comes from a female donor in good health, enrolled as a control in a pregnancy study. The V call is TRBV6-5, the J call TRBJ2-7, with TRBD2 matching 7 bases. Sequences were derived from peripheral blood, sampled after pregnancy. DNA for the CDR3: TGTGCCAGCACTAGCGGCTACGAGCAGTACTTC. Translation gives CASTSGYEQYF.